Listed below are T cell receptor beta chains from one sample, sequenced in a study of blood T cell repertoires in COVID-19. Method: immunoSEQ multiplex PCR; TCRdb's copy keeps in-frame clones and lacks some. The profile shows over 200,000 clones, about nine tenths of them singletons. Sequencing was performed on peripheral blood. The receptors derive from a man in his fifties or sixties who had recovered from COVID-19. CDR3s leave out the opening cysteine and the closing phenylalanine or tryptophan. The D gene is left open where the match is weak. Part of the rows lack a size; the others show once, few, many or a class for expanded clones.

TRBD1,.,TRBV3-1/TRBV3-2,ASSHSGTAMNTEAF
TRBD1,.,TRBV3-1/TRBV3-2,ASSQTGATEAF
.,.,TRBV6-5,ASWRGPNTGELF
.,.,TRBV9,ASSVMGGNTEAF
.,.,TRBV7-8,ASSLDRAGSSYEQY
TRBD1,.,TRBV7-7,ASSPKTGGISTDTQY
.,once,TRBV6-6,ASSYHYEQY
TRBD2,.,TRBV18,ASSPRPSGGNTGELF
.,.,TRBV7-2,ASSTRQYNEQF
TRBD1,.,TRBV3-1/TRBV3-2,ASRNVLQGSSNSPLH
.,.,TRBV4-2,ASSQAVLGGYT
.,.,TRBV7-6,ASSLRSGGTGELF
.,.,TRBV5-1,ASSLGQISAGELF
.,.,TRBV7-9,ASSLTQGNTEAF
TRBD1,once,TRBV5-1,ASTKETGSYEQY
TRBD1,.,TRBV7-9,ASRTQGERTGELF
.,.,TRBV5-5,ASSGGRYNEQF
.,.,TRBV5-1,ASSLGYQDTEAF
.,few,TRBV7-7,ASSYTGNTGELF
.,.,TRBV6-2/TRBV6-3,ASSYLGRLDEKLF
.,.,TRBV30,AFLSGNQETQY
.,once,TRBV19,ASSILVSATNEKLF
.,.,TRBV13,ASTRGASDTQY
TRBD1,.,TRBV7-9,ASSSGTGFHSSSYNEQF
TRBD1,.,TRBV7-6,ASSVTGGRSNQPQH
TRBD1,.,TRBV6-6,ASSRTGGDQPQH
.,.,TRBV3-1/TRBV3-2,ASSQKNKYQETQY
TRBD1,.,TRBV7-2,ASSLAFGQGSGYT
TRBD2,.,TRBV11-2,ASSLGIGGVHSYEQY
TRBD1,.,TRBV7-9,ASSSSGGTEAF
.,few,TRBV5-1,ASSLNVGGANTEAF
TRBD1,.,TRBV10-3,AISAGQGGTDTQY
TRBD2,.,TRBV6-5,ASSLGTRNNEQF
.,.,TRBV29-1,SVDFRLGETQY
.,.,TRBV15,ATSRGPSPLH
.,.,TRBV12-3/TRBV12-4,ASSSGFEQY
.,.,TRBV20-1,SANRGDGYT
.,.,TRBV7-9,ASSSGQYANEKLF
TRBD1,.,TRBV19,ASSTPGTGPLAKNIQY
TRBD1,.,TRBV6-6,ASSLRQGGNQPQH
TRBD1,.,TRBV11-2,ASSRKDRAVGYT
TRBD2,.,TRBV13,ASSYGLAEKTQY
.,.,TRBV7-8,ASSLAGGDYT
TRBD1,.,TRBV11-2,ASSLDLVRGRTNEKLF
TRBD1,.,TRBV30,AWDRVRTDTQY
.,.,TRBV6-1,ASSETVSGSPQH
TRBD1,.,TRBV5-4,ASSRTGTVDTGELF
.,.,TRBV15,ATSRDSYGYT
TRBD2,.,TRBV6-5,ASSYLGTSRGEQF
.,.,TRBV13,ASSLIRGTYEQY
TRBD2,.,TRBV5-1,ASSSLKRGPNTGELF
TRBD1,.,TRBV12-3/TRBV12-4,ASRLGQGNTIY
.,.,TRBV7-3,ASSFLGSSGANVLT
TRBD1,.,TRBV4-2,ASSHGTASSYEQY
.,.,TRBV21-1,ASSKTVGVGTAKNYGYT
.,.,TRBV27,ASSLKGRRNEQF
TRBD1,.,TRBV7-9,ASSLPGQGSPFYNSPLH